This TCR beta chain was recovered during a study of blood T cell repertoires in COVID-19. The wider study: Donors in the United States, Italy and Spain gave samples during acute or convalescent COVID-19. Sample material is recorded as cDNA or gDNA derived from T cells, B-cell-depleted T cells, or PBMCs.

How the authors handled the data: How many nucleated cells were present was estimated from reference gene primer amplification. This table comes from immunoSEQ multiplex PCR, and its TCRdb copy is limited to in-frame clones, with some not included. The V and J calls and clone size were taken over from that table, and D and trimming were inferred from the DNA. The profile covers some 150,000 clones, with 84% appearing a single time and approximately 7.1% taken by the ten largest. CDR1 is SGHRS, CDR2 YFSETQ, per germline. The CDR3 has 14 amino acids. Trimming at V came to 2 bases and at J to 10 bases, leaving 8 bases not matched to a gene. This clone was observed at least ten times.

The rearrangement links TRBV5-1 to TRBJ2-1; TRBD1 matches 8 bases. The sequenced sample was peripheral blood. The receptor comes from a woman between 50 and 59 years old in a cohort sampled during active or convalescent COVID-19. Here the CDR3 reads CASSLGQGRDEQFF. In nucleotides, the CDR3 is TGCGCCAGCAGCTTAGGACAGGGAAGAGACGAGCAGTTCTTC.